Listed here are 20 T cell receptor beta chains from one sample, sequenced in a study of technical replicates of blood from several donors. Libraries were prepared by immunoSEQ multiplex PCR; TCRdb keeps only in-frame clonotypes and omits some of them. The sample holds roughly 74,000 clones, roughly nine tenths seen once. Sequencing was performed on T cells isolated from PBMCs. All receptors derive from a human donor in good health.

In this sample, this clone turned up once. The chain couples TRBV5-4 to TRBJ1-2, with unresolved D. The CDR3 runs to 15 residues. V dropped 4 bases and J dropped 2 bases, with 15 bases sitting between them. Germline CDR1 reads SGHNT; CDR2 reads YYREEE (reference sequence). Here the CDR3 DNA reads TGTGCCAGCAGCCTGCCTCAGGAGGCCAACTATGGCTACACCTTC. Residues: CASSLPQEANYGYTF.

J is TRBJ2-3 and V is TRBV18; D not resolved. Looked up from germline, CDR1 is KGHSH and CDR2 is LQKENI. Trimming pared 9 bases from V and 2 bases from J, leaving 18 bases between. The CDR3 contains 15 residues. DNA for the CDR3: TGTGCCAGTCTCGACTCCTATCCGGACACAGATACGCAGTATTTT. It specifies CASLDSYPDTDTQYF.

The chain employs TRBV10-1 and TRBJ2-1; 10 nucleotides match TRBD2. The length of the CDR3 is 13 residues. CDR1 and CDR2 from the germline V gene are WNHNN and SYGVQD (reference sequence). V gave up 8 bases and J gave up 8 bases; unmatched junction bases: 6. The DNA of the CDR3 is TGCGCCAGCTTATCTAGCGGGAGCTATGAGCAGTTCTTC. Protein product: CASLSSGSYEQFF.

The gene calls are TRBV11-2 and TRBJ1-2; no clear D gene. CDR3 length: 13 amino acids. Looked up from germline, CDR1 is SGHAT and CDR2 is FQNNGV. The V and J ends lost 5 bases and 4 bases respectively, with 11 bases between them. In nucleotides, the CDR3 is TGTGCCAGCAGCCCAGGAATAGGCTATGGCTACACCTTC. As protein: CASSPGIGYGYTF.

In DNA, the CDR3 is TGTGCCAGCAGCTTACAAGGGGCCGGGAGTGAGACCCAGTACTTC. Amino acids: CASSLQGAGSETQYF. The chain joins TRBV7-2 to TRBJ2-5; TRBD2 might be the D (6 bases). This CDR3 region has 15 residues. The germline V gene has CDR1 SGHTA and CDR2 FQGNSA. The V gene lost 2 bases and the J gene lost 5 bases, with 15 bases spanning the gap.

The V call is TRBV23-1, the J call TRBJ2-2, with a possible D match to TRBD2 (6 bases). TRBV23-1 belongs to the ORF category, with a function that is uncertain. The CDR3 length is 13 residues. CDR3 residues: CATSGGPAGELFF. The CDR3 region has the DNA TGCGCGACCTCCGGAGGGCCGGCCGGGGAGCTGTTTTTT.

The V and J genes are TRBV11-3 and TRBJ2-7; 13 positions agree with TRBD2. J lost 5 bases, V lost 3 bases, and 4 bases had no gene match. Germline CDR1 reads SGHNT; CDR2 reads YENEEA. The CDR3 has 15 residues. Here the CDR3 DNA reads TGTGCCAGCAGCTTGTTGGGACTAGCGGGAAACGAGCAGTACTTC. This gives the protein CASSLLGLAGNEQYF.

V gene TRBV6-5 combines with J gene TRBJ2-1; D is undetermined. V lost 4 bases and J lost 9, with 10 bases in between. This CDR3 has 12 residues. Germline CDR1 reads MNHEY; CDR2 reads SVGAGI. CDR3 protein: CASSSRSTEQFF. In nucleotides, the CDR3 is TGTGCCAGCAGTTCCCGGTCCACTGAGCAGTTCTTC.

V and J are TRBV11-2 and TRBJ1-5; D gene uncertain. V lost 5 bases and J 1 base, leaving 6 bases between the germline ends. Germline CDR1 SGHAT, CDR2 FQNNGV. The CDR3 extends over 13 amino acids. CDR3 residues: CASSTYSNQPQHF. CDR3 coding DNA: TGTGCCAGCAGCACCTACAGCAATCAGCCCCAGCATTTT.

This rearrangement joins TRBV6-5 to TRBJ2-1, with D possibly matching TRBD2 (6 bases). CDR3 length: 14 amino acids. V lost 5 bases and J lost 9, with 17 bases in between. CDR1 and CDR2 from the germline V gene are MNHEY and SVGAGI. CDR3 sequence reads: CASSGGILFGEQFF. The CDR3 bases are TGTGCCAGCAGTGGCGGGATCCTTTTCGGTGAGCAGTTCTTC.

The gene calls are TRBV2 and TRBJ2-1, with TRBD2 identical over 9 bases. Germline assignment: CDR1 SNHLY and CDR2 FYNNEI. V trimming: 1 base; J trimming: 11 bases; junction bases outside the gene matches: 6. This CDR3 contains 14 residues. The chain's CDR3 is CASSEEGGTSKQFF. CDR3 coding DNA: TGTGCCAGCAGTGAAGAGGGGGGGACTAGCAAGCAGTTCTTC. The complete variable domain, with remaining parts taken from reference TRBV2 and TRBJ2-1, reads EPEVTQTPSHQVTQMGQEVILRCVPISNHLYFYWYRQILGQKVEFLVSFYNNEISEKSEIFDDQFSVERPDGSNFTLKIRSTKLEDSAMYFCASSEEGGTSKQFFGPGTRLTVL.

The chain joins TRBV7-3 to TRBJ2-7; TRBD1 matches 9 bases. In germline, CDR1 is SGHTA, CDR2 FQGTGA. The CDR3 has 15 residues. The V and J ends lost 8 bases and 3 bases, in that order; junction bases with no gene match: 11. DNA of the CDR3: TGTGCCAGCTCTGGGGGGGACAGGGCATTCTACGAGCAGTACTTC. It specifies CASSGGDRAFYEQYF. Supplemented by reference TRBV7-3 and TRBJ2-7, the full variable domain reads GAGVSQTPSNKVTEKGKYVELRCDPISGHTALYWYRQSLGQGPEFLIYFQGTGAADDSGLPNDRFFAVRPEGSVSTLKIQRTERGDSAVYLCASSGGDRAFYEQYFGPGTRLTVT.

This rearrangement joins TRBV5-1 to TRBJ2-3; 13 bases line up with TRBD2. The length of the CDR3 is 15 residues. Germline V gene lookup returns CDR1 SGHRS and CDR2 YFSETQ. V shed 4 bases, J shed 4 bases, and the junction held 3 bases outside the gene matches. CDR3 in amino acids: CASSDGTSGADTQYF. CDR3 DNA sequence: TGCGCCAGCAGCGACGGGACTAGCGGGGCAGATACGCAGTATTTT.

V is TRBV5-8 and J is TRBJ2-1, with 10 bases lining up with TRBD2. This CDR3 comprises 15 residues. The V gene's germline CDR1 is SGHTS and CDR2 YDEGEE. The junction had 3 bases not matched to a gene; V was cut back by 4 bases and J by 2 bases. CDR3: CASSPGLAAYNEQFF. Written as DNA, the CDR3 is TGTGCCAGCAGCCCTGGACTAGCGGCCTACAATGAGCAGTTCTTC.

V usage is TRBV7-3 and J usage is TRBJ1-1, with 7 bases matching TRBD1. Germline CDR1 reads SGHTA; CDR2 reads FQGTGA. Trimming removed 0 bases from V and 11 bases from J; junction bases left unmatched: 6. The CDR3 is made up of 13 amino acids. CDR3 amino acids: CASSLTGGSEAFF. CDR3 DNA sequence: TGTGCCAGCAGCTTAACAGGGGGCTCAGAGGCTTTCTTT.

J is TRBJ2-5 and V is TRBV27, with no clear D. The CDR3 covers 13 residues. Germline loops: CDR1 MNHEY, CDR2 SMNVEV (reference sequence). V lost 4 bases, J lost 6 bases, and 12 bases lay in between. CDR3 in amino acids: CASSWSPTKTQYF. In DNA, the CDR3 is TGTGCCAGCAGTTGGAGCCCTACGAAGACCCAGTACTTC.

The chain is built from TRBV7-9 and TRBJ2-3, with D hard to call. From germline, CDR1 is SEHNR and CDR2 FQNEAQ (reference sequence). The CDR3 is made up of 14 amino acids. V lost 0 bases, J lost 5 bases, and 9 bases lay in between. The CDR3 DNA reads TGTGCCAGCAGCTTAGCCACCGCAGAAGATACGCAGTATTTT. Translating gives CASSLATAEDTQYF.

The V and J genes are TRBV7-3 and TRBJ1-1, with D hard to call. The V gene lost 1 base and the J gene lost 4 bases, with 10 bases spanning the gap. The CDR3 has 14 amino acids. Germline values: CDR1 SGHTA, CDR2 FQGTGA. CDR3 DNA: TGTGCCAGCAGCTTAAATCCGGGAGGCACTGAAGCTTTCTTT. It codes for CASSLNPGGTEAFF.

The chain has TRBV19 and TRBJ2-1, with 9 positions matching TRBD2. V shed 8 bases and J 9 bases; nucleotides not matched to a gene: 5. CDR1 LNHDA and CDR2 SQIVND come from the germline V gene (reference sequence). This CDR3 region has 12 residues. The DNA for the CDR3 is TGTGCCAGTTCTAGCGGGAACGGTGAGCAGTTCTTC. Translated: CASSSGNGEQFF.

The CDR3 coding sequence is TGTGCCAGCAGCCTAGGGGCCTCCTACGAGCAGTACTTC. Amino acids: CASSLGASYEQYF. The chain is built from TRBV27 and TRBJ2-7; D might be TRBD1 (5 bases). The germline V gene encodes CDR1 MNHEY and CDR2 SMNVEV (reference sequence). The CDR3 is 13 amino acids. The V end was cut by 6 bases, the J end by 0 bases, with 9 bases between.